These T cell receptor beta chains were read from a single sample in a study of shared clonotypes between healthy human individuals. Some clones are missing from TCRdb's copy, which holds only in-frame ones; the method was immunoSEQ multiplex PCR. The profile covers about 490,000 clones, with around 80% appearing a single time and more than 10% taken by the ten largest. The sample consisted of PBMCs. These receptors all come from a woman aged 40 to 50 in good health. Some clones in this sample may be carry-over from other donors' samples. Each CDR3 is given with its conserved first and last residue. A D gene is named only where the DNA matches it firmly. Clone size is shown for a subset of rows, as once, few, many or a class of expanded clone.

j_gene | v_gene | abundance | d_gene | CDR3nt | CDR3aa
TRBJ2-7 | TRBV19 | NA | TRBD1 | TGTGCCAGCTCCCCAGGGGGCAGCTCCTACGAGCAGTACTTC | CASSPGGSSYEQYF
TRBJ2-5 | TRBV7-9 | NA | NA | TGTGCCAGCTGTATGGCAGGGTTTGGAGAGACCCAGTACTTC | CASCMAGFGETQYF
TRBJ2-3 | TRBV29-1 | NA | NA | TGCAGCGTCAGGGTTGGGGGCACAGATACGCAGTATTTT | CSVRVGGTDTQYF
TRBJ1-1 | TRBV10-3 | NA | TRBD1 | TGTGCCACCAGTCCCGGGACAGGGGTCTGGACTGAAGCTTTCTTT | CATSPGTGVWTEAFF
TRBJ2-7 | TRBV5-4 | few | NA | TGTGCCAGCAGCTTGGACTACTCCTCCTACGAGCAGTACTTC | CASSLDYSSYEQYF
TRBJ2-7 | TRBV7-2 | NA | NA | TGTGCCAGCAGTCCTAGCTTCGGCGGTGGCTCCTACGAGCAGTACTTC | CASSPSFGGGSYEQYF
TRBJ1-2 | TRBV5-1 | NA | NA | TGCGCCAGCAGCTTGGCCGAGACGGGATTGAAGGGCTACACCTTC | CASSLAETGLKGYTF
TRBJ2-3 | TRBV11-2 | NA | NA | TGTGCCAGCAGCTCCGAGCCCGGGAGCACAGATACGCAGTATTTT | CASSSEPGSTDTQYF
TRBJ2-1 | TRBV9 | NA | TRBD2 | TGTGCCAGCAGCGTAGGGTTAGCGGGGATGAGCTCCTACAATGAGCAGTTCTTC | CASSVGLAGMSSYNEQFF
TRBJ2-5 | TRBV11-2 | NA | NA | TGTGCCAGCAGCCTAGGGGCGGCTAGCAACACCCAAGAGACCCAGTACTTC | CASSLGAASNTQETQYF
TRBJ2-1 | TRBV4-1 | NA | TRBD2 | TGCGCCAGCACCAGTAGCGGGACATCCTACAATGAGCAGTTCTTC | CASTSSGTSYNEQFF
TRBJ2-7 | TRBV5-1 | NA | TRBD2 | TGCGCCAGCAGCTTCACTAGCGGGACCGGCTACGAGCAGTACTTC | CASSFTSGTGYEQYF
TRBJ1-5 | TRBV7-9 | NA | NA | TGTGCCAGCAGCTTGGGGGTCCAGCCCCAGCATTTT | CASSLGVQPQHF
TRBJ1-5 | TRBV30 | few | NA | TGTGCCTGGAGTGTACGGGCAGGGGGCAATCAGCCCCAGCATTTT | CAWSVRAGGNQPQHF
TRBJ2-7 | TRBV30 | NA | NA | TGTGCCTGCGCCGGGGAGGCCCCCTACGAGCAGTACTTC | CACAGEAPYEQYF
TRBJ1-1 | TRBV30 | NA | NA | TGTGCCTGGAGTGAATCCCATCGCAGGGCTTTCTTT | CAWSESHRRAFF
TRBJ2-1 | TRBV15 | NA | TRBD1 | TGTGCCACCAGGAAAGGGGACAGGGGTAGAAATGAGCAGTTCTTC | CATRKGDRGRNEQFF
TRBJ2-3 | TRBV6-1 | NA | TRBD2 | TGTGCCAGCAGTGAGCTTAGCGGGAGTCTCCATCCGCAGTATTTT | CASSELSGSLHPQYF
TRBJ1-3 | TRBV28 | few | NA | TGTGCCAGCAGTGACAGGAGAAGAAACACCATATATTTT | CASSDRRRNTIYF
TRBJ1-2 | TRBV21-1 | NA | NA | TGTGCCAGCAGCCCACGGGGGGAAGGGGGGTCTAAGGTGCGGGTTGAGTATGGCTACACCTTC | CASSPRGEGGSKVRVEYGYTF
TRBJ2-7 | TRBV5-1 | few | TRBD2 | TGCGCCAGCAGCTTGGGGACTAGCGGGAACTACGAGCAGTACTTC | CASSLGTSGNYEQYF
TRBJ2-3 | TRBV6-1 | once | TRBD1 | TGTGCCAGCAGGCCCGACAGGGTTAGCACAGATACGCAGTATTTT | CASRPDRVSTDTQYF